This TCR beta chain was retrieved from a study of cytomegalovirus exposure and HLA in healthy donors. Study as a whole: Tens of millions of unique TCRs from HLA-typed donors were held in an early release of data.

The PCR made use of 60 Vbeta and 13 Jbeta primers. Here immunoSEQ multiplex PCR was the method, and the copy in TCRdb shows in-frame clones only, minus some. Of about 160,000 clones in the sample, less than 85% are singletons; the top ten hold 1%. Unrecorded immune exposures were likely, despite nominal health at sampling. Whole-study results and caveats: Being productive about 87% or about 30% of the time was typical of most TCR beta V segments in an earlier analysis. Donors were assumed by presence/absence analyses to have roughly uniform sequencing depth.

This clone appeared a few times. Its antigen remains unidentified. The CDR3 covers 16 residues. The trim removed 3 bases at V and 6 bases at J, leaving 8 bases unmatched. Germline lookup yields CDR1 SGHRS and CDR2 YFSETQ. This TCR came from a boy between 2 and 10 years old in good health and CMV-seronegative. The chain carries TRBV5-1 and TRBJ2-4; 11 nucleotides agree with TRBD2. Material: PBMCs. The CDR3 loop is CASSYIAGGPGNIQYF. The DNA of the CDR3 is TGCGCCAGCAGCTATATAGCGGGGGGGCCGGGAAACATTCAGTACTTC.